This T cell receptor (beta chain) originates from a study of T cell repertoires in cytomegalovirus infection. As for the study in general: CMV infection together with matching HLA type was indicated by public TCR beta signatures.

This clonotype showed up many times. Its antigen is still unknown. Compared with germline, one end of the junction differs, possibly owing to a read error. This CDR3 contains 14 residues. Germline CDR1 and CDR2: SSHAT and FNYEAQ (reference sequence). The study's findings and limits: Carriage of CMV together with the relevant HLA was identifiable through cumulative public TCR beta family frequency. Ex vivo, HLA-C-restricted CMV-specific TCR beta clonotypes prevailed over the rest of the response.

TCRdb analysed the reads with MiXCR anew, one entry per CDR3 protein. In the table there are more than 150,000 distinct CDR3 sequences, under 25% of which are singletons. This TCR was sampled from a human donor in good health (CMV status not recorded). Some clones in this sample may be carry-over from other donors' samples. The rearrangement uses TRBV7-7 and TRBJ2-3, with 11 bases identical to TRBD2. The material sequenced was PBMCs. CDR3 loop: CASSLAGGSDTQYF. The CDR3, as DNA: TGTGCTAGCAGTTTAGCGGGAGGGTCAGATACGCAGTATTTT.